This TCR beta chain was documented in a study of T cell repertoires in cytomegalovirus infection. Study information: CMV infection plus the matching HLA type was flagged by public TCR beta signatures.

This clonotype was detected a few times. Its specificity is unknown. Via MiXCR, TCRdb re-called the reads, giving one row per CDR3 protein. The data show fewer than 200,000 distinct CDR3 sequences, roughly 14% seen once. Germline V gene data show CDR1 as SGHTA and CDR2 as FQGTGA. Trimming stripped 5 bases from V and 2 bases from J, with 10 bases between. This CDR3 region has 14 residues. Findings and caveats of the study: HLA-C-restricted CMV-specific TCR beta clonotypes were dominant in the ex vivo response. Adding up the frequency of public TCR beta families identified people who carried CMV plus the relevant HLA.

Sequencing was carried out using PBMCs. The chain joins TRBV7-3 to TRBJ1-3; the D is unclear. This sequence originates from a human donor in good health (CMV status not recorded). Some clones in this sample may be carry-over from other donors' samples. The CDR3 DNA reads TGTGCCAGCAGCCCCAGTGGGCCTGGAAACACCATATATTTT. It translates to CASSPSGPGNTIYF.